The TCR beta chain described here comes from a study of T cell changes during pregnancy in multiple sclerosis. Profiling relied on immunoSEQ multiplex PCR, and the TCRdb table lists in-frame clones only, not all of them. Of about 80,000 clones listed, about 91% were seen once; the top ten hold 2.6%. The sample in question was peripheral blood, obtained before pregnancy. The source of this sequence is a female donor with multiple sclerosis, enrolled in a pregnancy study.

The CDR3 region is CASSSQGDSLQYGYTF. The CDR3 nucleotides read TGTGCCAGCAGCTCACAGGGTGATTCCTTACAATATGGCTACACCTTC. The chain recombines TRBV28 with TRBJ1-2; the D gene is possibly TRBD1 (6 bases). The CDR3 runs 16 residues. V was cut by 6 bases and J by 5 bases, with 22 bases left in between. The germline gives CDR1 MDHEN, CDR2 SYDVKM.